This TCR beta chain was profiled in a study of vaccination effects on CD4 cells after COVID-19. Study-wide background: Of the BNT162b2 and mRNA-1273 vaccines, participants received two doses of one or the other. Cultivation was performed at two million PBMC per well with 9 to 10 IU/ml IL-2 and roughly 9.9 ug/ml peptides added. Study-wide results and caveats: Infection- and vaccine-induced clones contracted markedly late after vaccination.

The table came from immunoSEQ multiplex PCR; TCRdb's copy has only in-frame clones and leaves some out. The table shows around 37,000 clones, with around 79% occurring only once. The CDR3 sequence is 17 residues long. Germline assignment: CDR1 SQVTM and CDR2 ANQGSEA. V was clipped by 3 bases and J by 0 bases, with 17 bases between them. To note about this clone: What it binds is not known.

Subsequent to a culture period of less than twelve days, CD4+ T cells were isolated. Days 3 and 7 were when half the medium was replaced with IL-2 medium. This chain joins TRBV29-1 and TRBJ1-4; perhaps TRBD1 as D (5 bases). The receptor was derived from a human donor who received a COVID-19 vaccine. The input for sequencing was CD4+ T cells from PBMCs cultured without peptide, taken before COVID-19 vaccination. For the CDR3, the DNA is TGCAGCGTTGATCTCCTCACGACAGTCACAACTAATGAAAAACTGTTTTTT. Its translation is CSVDLLTTVTTNEKLFF.